The clone carrying this TCR beta chain was seen a handful of times. Its target is unknown. The data belong to a study of identical twins. TCRdb called the 5' RACE reads again in MiXCR, with one record for every CDR3 protein. The sample has just under 550,000 distinct CDR3 sequences, 13% to 15% seen once. J lost 6 bases, V lost 1 base, and 18 bases had no gene match. The CDR3 covers 19 residues. Germline CDR1 reads DFQATT; CDR2 reads SNEGSKA (reference sequence). The study's findings and limits: The study based its conclusions on cross-sectional statistical analysis and did not follow the same donors. Out-of-frame alpha sequences shared by twins showed excess low generation probability.

These data are also associated with another study on yellow fever vaccine responses in identical twins.

The sequencing input was CD4+ T cells sorted from blood. The V and J genes are TRBV20-1 and TRBJ1-4, with 9 bases that match TRBD1. The origin of this receptor is a woman younger than 35 in good health. The CDR3 protein is CSARARPGTGKSGYEKLFF. The CDR3 nucleotides are TGCAGTGCTAGAGCTAGACCGGGGACAGGGAAGAGCGGGTATGAAAAACTGTTTTTT.